One and the same sample provided the 4 T cell receptor beta chains below, sequenced in a study of response to subunit inactivated influenza vaccine (dated by TCRdb to about 2018). Library prep was done by RT-PCR. TCRdb lists the instrument as Illumina HiSeq 2500. TCRdb took the public reads, trimmed them with fastp at Q25, ran MiXCR for clone calling and kept in-frame beta chains. Every entry covers one CDR3 protein and lists the most common genes and DNA from its rows. The sample includes about 650,000 distinct CDR3 sequences, with 15% to 18% observed a single time. The top ten hold roughly 12% of the sample. The material was PBMCs from blood, obtained 12 days after vaccination. Receptor source: a middle-aged man who received an inactivated influenza vaccine. Donor details come from another sample of the same person, matched by shared clones.

The chain carries TRBV5-4 and TRBJ2-5; D perhaps matches TRBD2 (7 bases). The length of the CDR3 is 16 residues. Trimming removed 0 bases from V and 6 bases from J, with 18 bases in between. Germline CDR1 is SGHNT and CDR2 is YYREEE (reference sequence). CDR3 protein: CASSLESGRGGQTQYF. Here the CDR3 DNA reads TGTGCCAGCAGCTTGGAATCCGGTAGGGGGGGACAGACCCAGTACTTC.

The CDR3 region has the DNA TGTGCCAGCAGGAGGGGTATTGGTGAAGCTTTCTTT. Its protein product is CASRRGIGEAFF. The chain carries TRBV6-2 or TRBV6-3 and TRBJ1-1; D possibly corresponds to TRBD1 (5 bases). V shed 6 bases and J shed 7 bases, with 12 bases lying between them. The CDR3 covers 12 residues. The germline CDR1 and CDR2 sequences are MNHEY and SVGEGT.

The chain combines TRBV5-1 with TRBJ2-3; TRBD2 might be the D (6 bases). Trimming removed 7 bases at V and 0 bases at J, with 21 bases between. The length of the CDR3 is 17 residues. Germline lookup yields CDR1 SGHRS and CDR2 YFSETQ. The CDR3 reads CASGRTSSLASTDTQYF. CDR3 coding DNA: TGCGCCAGCGGACGTACTAGCAGCCTAGCCAGCACAGATACGCAGTATTTT.

This chain joins TRBV2 and TRBJ2-1; TRBD2 might be the D (5 bases). This CDR3 is 14 amino acids long. Between the trimmed V and J ends, which lost 2 bases and 8 bases, there was a span of 13 bases. Germline V gene data show CDR1 as SNHLY and CDR2 as FYNNEI. The CDR3 DNA is TGTGCCAGCAGTGAATCACTCGCGGGCTATGAGCAGTTCTTC. Translated, it gives CASSESLAGYEQFF.